This is a list of T cell receptor beta chains from one sample in a study of tumor-infiltrating lymphocytes in localized non-small cell lung cancer. TCRdb's copy holds only in-frame clones and misses some; the assay was immunoSEQ multiplex PCR. This table holds more than 9,000 clones, 63% found once. The material sequenced was lung tumor tissue. These receptors originate from a human donor with non-small cell lung cancer. CDR3s include the opening cysteine and the closing phenylalanine or tryptophan. Expanded clones are given a class, and other clones once, few, many or no size at all.

v_gene: TRBV5-1
abundance: NA
CDR3aa: CASSGSDWNTEAFF

v_gene: TRBV7-9
abundance: few
CDR3aa: CASSLFDRRGQFF

v_gene: TRBV5-5
abundance: few
CDR3aa: CASSLATISGNTIYF

v_gene: TRBV5-1
abundance: NA
CDR3aa: CASSLGGYSNQPQHF

v_gene: TRBV5-1
abundance: NA
CDR3aa: CASSLGQKETQYF

v_gene: TRBV7-9
abundance: NA
CDR3aa: CASSGGISGYTF

v_gene: TRBV4-3
abundance: once
CDR3aa: CASSQGQQEWGSQFF

v_gene: TRBV6-6
abundance: NA
CDR3aa: CASSSGLAGDEQYF

v_gene: TRBV7-2
abundance: medium-sized
CDR3aa: CASSLLQGQPQHF

v_gene: TRBV15
abundance: medium-sized
CDR3aa: CATSRDRIGVGGETQYF

v_gene: TRBV5-5
abundance: NA
CDR3aa: CASSLDVLTNEKLFF

v_gene: TRBV28
abundance: NA
CDR3aa: CASSDWGLAGQETQYF

v_gene: TRBV18
abundance: NA
CDR3aa: CASSPQGEYGYTF

v_gene: TRBV5-1
abundance: NA
CDR3aa: CASSLAPKIHSGRPAYEQYF

v_gene: TRBV7-9
abundance: few
CDR3aa: CASSLAGNLAFF

v_gene: TRBV18
abundance: NA
CDR3aa: CASSPSRLVGGNQPQHF

v_gene: TRBV10-2
abundance: NA
CDR3aa: CASSPGYGDRVITDGYTF

v_gene: TRBV5-1
abundance: NA
CDR3aa: CASSGTGGSGYGYTF

v_gene: TRBV18
abundance: NA
CDR3aa: CASSLPDRAEQYF

v_gene: TRBV6-4
abundance: NA
CDR3aa: CASSLGPNTEAFF

v_gene: TRBV7-8
abundance: few
CDR3aa: CASSLGGAREQFF

v_gene: TRBV29-1
abundance: NA
CDR3aa: CSVEAGLADLSGNTIYF

v_gene: TRBV6-5
abundance: NA
CDR3aa: CASSYSRDRDYGYTF

v_gene: TRBV4-3
abundance: few
CDR3aa: CASSQIRGTEAFF

v_gene: TRBV12-5
abundance: NA
CDR3aa: CASGLVGSEQFF

v_gene: TRBV5-6
abundance: few
CDR3aa: CASSPRTASGNTIYF

v_gene: TRBV6-5
abundance: NA
CDR3aa: CASRTGSAGYTF

v_gene: TRBV29-1
abundance: NA
CDR3aa: CSVLGLAGGEQYF

v_gene: TRBV4-1
abundance: NA
CDR3aa: CASSQDLVGTDSYNEQFF

v_gene: TRBV4-3
abundance: NA
CDR3aa: CASSQGLDRRRYEQYF

v_gene: TRBV18
abundance: NA
CDR3aa: CASSPAWRLSSGNTIYF

v_gene: TRBV7-2
abundance: few
CDR3aa: CASSLPTGGRSPLHF

v_gene: TRBV30
abundance: NA
CDR3aa: CAWKGQGAFF

v_gene: TRBV4-3
abundance: NA
CDR3aa: CASSSSTDTQYF

v_gene: TRBV4-3
abundance: NA
CDR3aa: CASSQDQGLRANYGYTF

v_gene: TRBV27
abundance: NA
CDR3aa: CASSPRLAGVIEQFF

v_gene: TRBV29-1
abundance: NA
CDR3aa: CSVVGLAGVAYEQYF

v_gene: TRBV7-9
abundance: NA
CDR3aa: CASSLDASGRVNEQFF

v_gene: TRBV5-6
abundance: NA
CDR3aa: CASSWTGPSYEQYF

v_gene: TRBV7-9
abundance: NA
CDR3aa: CASSTGGGPDTQYF

v_gene: TRBV6-5
abundance: NA
CDR3aa: CASSIDSNQPQHF

v_gene: TRBV29-1
abundance: NA
CDR3aa: CSVEDLDRGRETQYF